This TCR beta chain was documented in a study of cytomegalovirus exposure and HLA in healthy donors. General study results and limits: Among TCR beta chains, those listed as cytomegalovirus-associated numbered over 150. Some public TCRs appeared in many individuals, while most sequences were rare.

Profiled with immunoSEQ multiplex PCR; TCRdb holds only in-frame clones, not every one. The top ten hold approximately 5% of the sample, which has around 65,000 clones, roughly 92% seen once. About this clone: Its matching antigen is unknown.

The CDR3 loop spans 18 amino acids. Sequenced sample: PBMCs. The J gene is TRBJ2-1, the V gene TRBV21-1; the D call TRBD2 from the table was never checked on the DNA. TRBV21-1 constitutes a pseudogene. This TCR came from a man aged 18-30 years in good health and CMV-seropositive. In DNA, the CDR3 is TGTGCCAGCAGCAAAGTTTCAGAGACTACGGGCGCCTACAATGAGCAGTTCTTC. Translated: CASSKVSETTGAYNEQFF.